This T cell receptor beta chain emerged from a study of T cell clonotyping in hematopoietic cell transplantation. Points from the study as a whole: After transplant, recipient diversity fell while pathologically expanded clonotypes grew through day 180. CD4 and CD8 repertoire contributions could not be separated without sorting. At the given depth, recipient repertoires were over 97% de novo clonotypes. Broader posttransplant TCR repertoire diversity was predicted by graft donor and pretransplant recipient Inverse Simpson Index values.

Only in-frame clones appear in the TCRdb table, and some are missing; sequencing was by immunoSEQ multiplex PCR. The sample has more than 9,500 clones, approximately 89% seen once. About this clone: The antigen is undetermined.

This CDR3 is built from 16 residues. Germline CDR1 and CDR2: SGHRS and YFSETQ. The V and J ends lost 0 bases and 4 bases respectively, with 15 bases between them. The sample consisted of peripheral blood mononuclear cells. This sequence joins TRBV5-1 and TRBJ2-3; TRBD1 might be the D (5 bases). The clonotype comes from a woman aged 45 to 65 in good health. Some clones in this sample may be carry-over from other donors' samples. The CDR3 sequence is CASSLAEGLGADTQYF. The CDR3 DNA reads as TGCGCCAGCAGCTTGGCCGAAGGGCTAGGGGCAGATACGCAGTATTTT.